The 3 T cell receptor beta chains reported below all come from one sample, sequenced in a study of cytotoxic CD8 clonotypes in ibrutinib-treated CLL (dated by TCRdb to the early 2020s). The sample's time point label is to be understood as: progressive disease on ibrutinib. The protocol used for the library was the immunoSEQ multiplex PCR assay. Imported from immuneACCESS, the table was reduced by TCRdb to in-frame sequences with V and J called. These copies leave out some clones; in studies compared against another copy, an unresolved V gene accounts for under half, and the cause of the remainder is not known. The sample table lists about 300,000 clones, roughly four fifths of them with a count of one. About 5.3% of the sample is held by the ten biggest clonotypes. This material consisted of PBMCs, taken at disease progression, from a patient treated with ibrutinib. These receptors all stem from a human donor with chronic lymphocytic leukemia.

The J gene is TRBJ1-6, the V gene TRBV12-5, with D maybe TRBD1 (5 bases). Trimming cost V 0 bases and J 9 bases, with 12 bases left between them. This CDR3 has 15 amino acids. The germline gives CDR1 LGHNT, CDR2 FRNRAP. The CDR3 reads CASGLVQAGLSPLHF. The DNA of the CDR3 is TGTGCTAGTGGTTTGGTACAGGCAGGGCTTTCACCCCTCCACTTT.

This clone was counted once. This chain links TRBV2 with TRBJ1-2; tentative D call: TRBD1 (6 bases). The CDR3 is 13 residues long. V was shortened by 6 bases and J by 3 bases, with 11 bases between the two germline ends. Germline CDR1 and CDR2: SNHLY and FYNNEI. In DNA, the CDR3 is TGTGCCAGCAGCGGGACATCGGACTATGGCTACACCTTC. Residues: CASSGTSDYGYTF.

This clone is a singleton in its sample. CDR3 sequence: CSVDRGTTEAFF. CDR3 sequence (DNA): TGCAGCGTTGACCGGGGAACCACTGAAGCTTTCTTT. This chain uses TRBV29-1 with TRBJ1-1; D gene ambiguous. Germline V CDR1 and CDR2: SQVTM, ANQGSEA. This CDR3 region has 12 residues. V dropped 3 bases and J dropped 4 bases, with 9 bases sitting between them. The full variable domain, its missing parts supplied by reference TRBV29-1 and TRBJ1-1, is SAVISQKPSRDICQRGTSLTIQCQVDSQVTMMFWYRQQPGQSLTLIATANQGSEATYESGFVIDKFPISRPNLTFSTLTVSNMSPEDSSIYLCSVDRGTTEAFFGQGTRLTVV.